These T cell receptor beta chains were read from a single sample in a study of shared clonotypes between healthy human individuals. The assay was immunoSEQ multiplex PCR, and TCRdb's table has in-frame clones only and misses some. In the table there are roughly 2.5 million clones, around 94% of which are singletons. Sequenced: naive CD4+ T cells sorted from blood. These receptors were obtained from a man aged 18 to 35 in good health. Each CDR3 is given with its conserved first and last residue.

>TRBJ2-5|TRBV10-3
CAIGRYQETQYF
>TRBJ1-4|TRBV2
CASSGIVGIRLFF
>TRBJ1-6|TRBV28
CASSLSDGWLSVHF
>TRBJ2-3|TRBV9
CASSVRAGGTDTQYF
>TRBJ2-3|TRBV7-9
CASRPTSGGATDTQYF
>TRBJ2-2|TRBV5-1
CASSTANTGELFF
>TRBJ2-7|TRBV11-2
CASSLVSGQGFCEQYF
>TRBJ2-4|TRBV4-3
CASSQVGELDIQYF
>TRBJ1-1|TRBV5-1
CASSSLPGNAEAFF
>TRBJ1-5|TRBV6-1
CASSGRGLTEPQHF
>TRBJ2-3|TRBV9
CASSVGLAGTADTQYF
>TRBJ2-7|TRBV28
CASSSPYEQYF
>TRBJ1-5|TRBV6-5
CASSYFQGGQPQHF
>TRBJ2-7|TRBV28
CASSLLSGSEQYF
>TRBJ2-7|TRBV28
CASSFPTYEQYF
>TRBJ2-1|TRBV19
CATRMRLAGVDEQFF
>TRBJ2-3|TRBV4-1
CASSQEGDVDTQYF
>TRBJ1-2|TRBV6-5
CASSTTGSNYGYTF
>TRBJ1-1|TRBV7-2
CASSLGRPGVNTEAFF
>TRBJ1-4|TRBV25-1
CASSEVGGKLFF
>TRBJ1-5|TRBV2
CASSESWTGSNQPQHF
>TRBJ2-2|TRBV7-9
CASSLYRDKGTGELFF
>TRBJ2-1|TRBV6-6
CASSPAGTSGGHGQFF
>TRBJ2-5|TRBV7-3
CASSLVWGTKETQYF
>TRBJ1-4|TRBV4-2
CASSHAGELGENEKLFF
>TRBJ2-4|TRBV5-1
CASSFLTGLDKNIQYF
>TRBJ1-1|TRBV25-1
CASSEGPYTEAFF
>TRBJ2-5|TRBV4-1
CASSRYGGAQETQYF
>TRBJ1-2|TRBV13
CASSLGLKLNYGYTF
>TRBJ1-2|TRBV6-6
CASRPASYGYTF
>TRBJ2-2|TRBV23-1
CASMSNTGELFF
>TRBJ2-3|TRBV14
CASSQDLGADTQYF
>TRBJ2-3|TRBV6-5
CASSYSVGGPSDTQYF
>TRBJ2-2|TRBV5-1
CASSITGGSGELFF
>TRBJ1-3|TRBV21-1
CASSRAAPPNTIYF
>TRBJ2-3|TRBV10-1
CASSESGTSGGRTDTQYF
>TRBJ2-7|TRBV7-7
CASSLEVGAYEQYF
>TRBJ1-2|TRBV28
CASSLSFVSWDKRSGYGYTF
>TRBJ2-7|TRBV10-3
CAISEGISGSYEQYF
>TRBJ2-7|TRBV6-5
CASSYKDRGQLEQYF
>TRBJ2-1|TRBV9
CASSVTSGYNEQFF
>TRBJ2-5|TRBV6-5
CASSSVAQTSGTQYF
>TRBJ1-2|TRBV6-1
CAPWGQSLNYGYTF
>TRBJ2-3|TRBV5-8
CASSPSSDTDTQYF
>TRBJ2-1|TRBV6-5
CASSHRTYNEQFF
>TRBJ1-6|TRBV2
CASRSRQGASPLHF
>TRBJ1-5|TRBV7-2
CASSPSGGRYQPQHF
>TRBJ1-2|TRBV5-1
CASSLDRALANYGYTF
>TRBJ2-7|TRBV28
CASSLSASEQYF
>TRBJ2-3|TRBV6-5
CASSTRSDTQYF
>TRBJ2-5|TRBV10-2
CATNGQGLGETQYF
>TRBJ1-2|TRBV2
CASAYRAQGYTF
>TRBJ2-7|TRBV7-9
CASSLAQGSLYEQYF
>TRBJ2-7|TRBV28
CASSPLGTVSYEQYF
>TRBJ1-1|TRBV29-1
CSVELRSMNTEAFF